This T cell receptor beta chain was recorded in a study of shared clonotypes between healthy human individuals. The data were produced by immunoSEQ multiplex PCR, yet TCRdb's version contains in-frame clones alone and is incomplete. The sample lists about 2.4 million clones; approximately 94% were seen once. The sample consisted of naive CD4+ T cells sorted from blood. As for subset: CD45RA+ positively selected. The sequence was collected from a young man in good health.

The CDR3 sequence: CASSKHRDDRDEDNEQFF. DNA for the CDR3: TGTGCCAGCAGCAAACATCGAGACGACAGGGATGAAGACAATGAGCAGTTCTTC. The chain carries TRBV21-1 and TRBJ2-1; TRBD1 is the table's D call, not checked against the DNA. TRBV21-1 is a pseudogene. This CDR3 comprises 18 residues.